Included here is one T cell receptor beta chain sequence, with context. TCRdb reprocessed the 5' RACE reads and keeps a single row for each CDR3 protein, giving no DNA. The table lists 300,000 to 400,000 distinct CDR3 sequences. This entry comes from a study of monozygotic twins with inflammatory bowel disease. Sequenced material: blood. This sequence originates from a human donor with ulcerative colitis or Crohn's disease, or a healthy co-twin of an affected twin (not recorded which).

CDR3 loop: CASSWFLPASSYSMGRDNEQFF. V gene TRBV27 combines with J gene TRBJ2-1; TCRdb outputs TRBD2, but without DNA this stays unchecked. Germline values: CDR1 MNHEY, CDR2 SMNVEV (reference sequence). This CDR3 comprises 22 residues.